This TCR beta chain was identified during a study of cytomegalovirus exposure and HLA in healthy donors. On the study more broadly: Sequencing of about 179 million T cells in an earlier analysis found some 100 million unique TCR beta sequences.

This CDR3 has 16 residues. The germline CDR1 and CDR2 sequences are GTSNPN and SVGIG (reference sequence). The V end lost 0 bases, the J end lost 4 bases, and 18 bases lay between the germline ends. Findings and limits, study-wide: TRBV6-2, TRBV6-3 and other indistinguishable V segments were excluded.

The PCR ran on 60 Vbeta and 13 Jbeta primers. TCRdb's copy holds only in-frame clones and misses some; the assay was immunoSEQ multiplex PCR. The sample has roughly 120,000 clones; 70% to 80% are singletons. Worth noting for this clone: What it binds is unknown.

The TCR comes from a man between 18 and 29 years old in good health and CMV-seronegative. This rearrangement joins TRBV30 to TRBJ2-5; tentatively, D is TRBD2 (6 bases). Sample: PBMCs. The CDR3 bases are TGTGCCTGGAGTGTAAGCCAGGCTCCCGGGGGAGAGACCCAGTACTTC. Translating it yields CAWSVSQAPGGETQYF. Looking up the rest from reference TRBV30 and TRBJ2-5 gives the full variable domain: SQTIHQWPATLVQPVGSPLSLECTVEGTSNPNLYWYRQAAGRGLQLLFYSVGIGQISSEVPQNLSASRPQDRQFILSSKKLLLSDSGFYLCAWSVSQAPGGETQYFGPGTRLLVL.